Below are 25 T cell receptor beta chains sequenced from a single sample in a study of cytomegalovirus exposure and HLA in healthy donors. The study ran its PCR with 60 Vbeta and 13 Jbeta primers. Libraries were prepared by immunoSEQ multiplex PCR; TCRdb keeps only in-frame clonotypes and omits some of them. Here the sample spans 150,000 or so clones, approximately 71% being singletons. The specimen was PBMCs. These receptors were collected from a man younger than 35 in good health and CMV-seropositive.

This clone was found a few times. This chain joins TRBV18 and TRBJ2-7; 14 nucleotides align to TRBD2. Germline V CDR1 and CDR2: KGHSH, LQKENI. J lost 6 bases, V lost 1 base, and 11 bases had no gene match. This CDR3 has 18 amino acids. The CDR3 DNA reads TGTGCCAGCTCACCACTTCAAGGGACTAGCGGGAGAGGAGGCGAGCAGTACTTC. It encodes CASSPLQGTSGRGGEQYF.

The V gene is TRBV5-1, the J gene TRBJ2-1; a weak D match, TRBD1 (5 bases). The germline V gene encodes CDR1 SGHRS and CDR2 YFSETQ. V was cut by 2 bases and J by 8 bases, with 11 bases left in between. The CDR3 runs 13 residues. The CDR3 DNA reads TGCGCCAGCAGCTTAAATCAGGGCTATGAGCAGTTCTTC. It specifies CASSLNQGYEQFF.

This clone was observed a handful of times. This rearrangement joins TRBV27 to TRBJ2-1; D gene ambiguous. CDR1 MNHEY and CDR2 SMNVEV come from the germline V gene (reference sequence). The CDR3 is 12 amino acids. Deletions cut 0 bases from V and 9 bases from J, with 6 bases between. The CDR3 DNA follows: TGTGCCAGCAGTTTATCTTCAGTTGAGCAGTTCTTC. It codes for CASSLSSVEQFF.

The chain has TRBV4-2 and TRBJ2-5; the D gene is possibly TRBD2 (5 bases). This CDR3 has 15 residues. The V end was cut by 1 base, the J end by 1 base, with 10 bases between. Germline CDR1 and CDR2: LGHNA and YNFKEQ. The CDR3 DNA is TGTGCCAGCAGCCAAGCCGACGGGGTCCAAGAGACCCAGTACTTC. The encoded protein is CASSQADGVQETQYF.

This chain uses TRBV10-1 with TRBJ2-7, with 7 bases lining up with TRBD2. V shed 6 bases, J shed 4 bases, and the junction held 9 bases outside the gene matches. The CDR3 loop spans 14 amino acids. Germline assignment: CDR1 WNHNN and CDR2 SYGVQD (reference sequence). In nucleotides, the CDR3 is TGCGCCAGCAGGAGACTAGCCCCGTGGTACGAGCAGTACTTC. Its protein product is CASRRLAPWYEQYF.

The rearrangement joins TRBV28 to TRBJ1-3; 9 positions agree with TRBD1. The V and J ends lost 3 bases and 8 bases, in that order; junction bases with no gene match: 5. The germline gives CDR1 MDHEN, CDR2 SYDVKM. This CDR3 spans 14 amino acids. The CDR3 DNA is TGTGCCAGCAGTTTCCCGGGACAGGGCCACACCATATATTTT. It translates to CASSFPGQGHTIYF.

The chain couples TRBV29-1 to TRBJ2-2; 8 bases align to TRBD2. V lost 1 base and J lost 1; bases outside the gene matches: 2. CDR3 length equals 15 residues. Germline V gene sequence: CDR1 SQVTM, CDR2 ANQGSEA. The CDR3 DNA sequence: TGCAGCGTTGAAGGGCTAGCGGGGAACACCGGGGAGCTGTTTTTT. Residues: CSVEGLAGNTGELFF.

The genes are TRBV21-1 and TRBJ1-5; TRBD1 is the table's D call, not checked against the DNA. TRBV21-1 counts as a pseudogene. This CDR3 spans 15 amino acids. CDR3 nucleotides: TGTGCCAGCAGCAACCATCCGGGACAGAATCAGCCCCAGCATTTT. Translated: CASSNHPGQNQPQHF.

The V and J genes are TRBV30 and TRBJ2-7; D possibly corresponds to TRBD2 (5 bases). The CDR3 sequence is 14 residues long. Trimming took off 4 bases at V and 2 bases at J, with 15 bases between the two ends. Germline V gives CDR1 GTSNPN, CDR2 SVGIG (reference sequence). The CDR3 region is CAWIPNRGPYEQYF. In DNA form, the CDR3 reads TGTGCCTGGATTCCCAATCGGGGTCCCTACGAGCAGTACTTC.

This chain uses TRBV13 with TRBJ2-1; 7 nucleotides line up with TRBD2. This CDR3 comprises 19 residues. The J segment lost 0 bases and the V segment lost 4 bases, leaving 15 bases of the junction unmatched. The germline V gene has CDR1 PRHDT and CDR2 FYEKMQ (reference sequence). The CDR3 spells CASSYQKIERGSSYNEQFF. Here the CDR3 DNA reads TGTGCCAGCAGCTACCAGAAGATAGAGCGGGGCTCCTCCTACAATGAGCAGTTCTTC.

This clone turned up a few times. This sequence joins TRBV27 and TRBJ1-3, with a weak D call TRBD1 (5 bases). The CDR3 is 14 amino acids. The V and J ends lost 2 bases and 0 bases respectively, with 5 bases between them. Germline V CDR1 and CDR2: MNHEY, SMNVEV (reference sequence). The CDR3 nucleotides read TGTGCCAGCAGTTTAGACAGCTCTGGAAACACCATATATTTT. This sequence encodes CASSLDSSGNTIYF.

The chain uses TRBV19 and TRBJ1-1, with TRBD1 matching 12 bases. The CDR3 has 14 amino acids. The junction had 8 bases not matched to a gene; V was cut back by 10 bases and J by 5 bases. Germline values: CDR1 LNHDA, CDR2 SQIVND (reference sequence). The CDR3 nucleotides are TGTGCCACGGGGACAGGGGGCGCGAAGACTGAAGCTTTCTTT. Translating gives CATGTGGAKTEAFF.

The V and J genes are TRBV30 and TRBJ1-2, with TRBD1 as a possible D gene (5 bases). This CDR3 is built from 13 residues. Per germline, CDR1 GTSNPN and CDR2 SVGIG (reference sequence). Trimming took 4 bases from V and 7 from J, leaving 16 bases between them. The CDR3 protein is CAWNIGIGGGYTF. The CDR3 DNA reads TGTGCCTGGAATATAGGGATCGGGGGTGGCTACACCTTC.

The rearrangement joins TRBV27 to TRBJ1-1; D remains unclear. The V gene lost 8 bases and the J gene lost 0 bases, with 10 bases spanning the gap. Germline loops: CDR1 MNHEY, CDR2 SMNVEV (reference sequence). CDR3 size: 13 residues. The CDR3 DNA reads TGTGCCAGCTCAACGGCGGTGAACACTGAAGCTTTCTTT. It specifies CASSTAVNTEAFF.

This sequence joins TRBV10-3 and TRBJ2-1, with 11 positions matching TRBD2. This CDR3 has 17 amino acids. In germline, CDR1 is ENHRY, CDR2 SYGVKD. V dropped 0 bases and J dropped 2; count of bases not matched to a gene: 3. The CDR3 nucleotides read TGTGCCATCAGTGAGTCGTTTAGCGGGAGGGCCTACAATGAGCAGTTCTTC. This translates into CAISESFSGRAYNEQFF.

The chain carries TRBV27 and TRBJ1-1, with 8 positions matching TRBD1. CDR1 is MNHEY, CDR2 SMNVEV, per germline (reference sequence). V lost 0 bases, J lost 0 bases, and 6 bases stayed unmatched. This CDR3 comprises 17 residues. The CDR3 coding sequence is TGTGCCAGCAGTTTATCTTCCAGGGGGCGTATGAACACTGAAGCTTTCTTT. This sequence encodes CASSLSSRGRMNTEAFF.

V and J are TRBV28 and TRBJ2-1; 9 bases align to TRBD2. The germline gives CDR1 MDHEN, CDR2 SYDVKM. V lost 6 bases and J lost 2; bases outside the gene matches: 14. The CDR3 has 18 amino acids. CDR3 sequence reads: CASSPNTRLAETYNEQFF. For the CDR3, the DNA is TGTGCCAGCAGCCCAAATACAAGACTAGCGGAAACCTACAATGAGCAGTTCTTC.

CDR3 coding DNA: TGTGCCAGCAGTCCCTGGCAGGGCGGCTACGAGCAGTACTTC. Its protein product is CASSPWQGGYEQYF. V gene TRBV6-6 combines with J gene TRBJ2-7; a weak D match, TRBD1 (5 bases). Per the germline V gene, CDR1 is MNHNY and CDR2 is SVGAGI (reference sequence). The CDR3 has 14 residues. Trimming left V 5 bases short and J 3 bases short, with 14 bases between.

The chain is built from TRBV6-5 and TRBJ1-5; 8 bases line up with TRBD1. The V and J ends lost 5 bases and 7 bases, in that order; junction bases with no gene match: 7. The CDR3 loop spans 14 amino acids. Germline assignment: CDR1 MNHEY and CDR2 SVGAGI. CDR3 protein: CASSGGQGVQPQHF. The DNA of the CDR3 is TGTGCCAGCAGTGGTGGACAGGGAGTCCAGCCCCAGCATTTT.

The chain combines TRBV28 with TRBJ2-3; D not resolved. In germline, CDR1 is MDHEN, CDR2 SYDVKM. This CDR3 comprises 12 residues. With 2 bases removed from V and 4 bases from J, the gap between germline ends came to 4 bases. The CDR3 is CASSLLPDTQYF. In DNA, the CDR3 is TGTGCCAGCAGTTTACTTCCAGATACGCAGTATTTT.

As DNA, the CDR3 is TGTGCCAGCAGCCTCACAGATACGCAGTATTTT. Its translation: CASSLTDTQYF. The chain has TRBV6-1 and TRBJ2-3; D ambiguous. Germline loops: CDR1 MNHNS, CDR2 SASEGT. The V and J ends lost 6 bases and 2 bases respectively, with 3 bases between them. The length of the CDR3 is 11 residues.

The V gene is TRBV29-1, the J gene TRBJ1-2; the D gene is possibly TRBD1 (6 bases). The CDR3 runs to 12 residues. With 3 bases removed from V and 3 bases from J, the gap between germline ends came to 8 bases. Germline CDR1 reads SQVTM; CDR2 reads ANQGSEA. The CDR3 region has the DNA TGCAGCGTTGAGCACAGGGACTATGGCTACACCTTC. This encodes CSVEHRDYGYTF.

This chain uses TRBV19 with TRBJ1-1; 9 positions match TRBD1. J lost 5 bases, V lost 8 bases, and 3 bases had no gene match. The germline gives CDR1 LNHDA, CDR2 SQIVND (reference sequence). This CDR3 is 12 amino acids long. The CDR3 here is CASGGTGTEAFF. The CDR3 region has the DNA TGTGCCAGTGGGGGGACAGGGACTGAAGCTTTCTTT.

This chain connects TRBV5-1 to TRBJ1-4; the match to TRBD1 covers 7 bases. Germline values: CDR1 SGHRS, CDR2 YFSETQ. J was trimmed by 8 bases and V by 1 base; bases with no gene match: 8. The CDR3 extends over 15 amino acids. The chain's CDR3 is CASSLISGGNEKLFF. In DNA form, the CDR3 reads TGCGCCAGCAGCTTGATTTCAGGGGGTAACGAAAAACTGTTTTTT.

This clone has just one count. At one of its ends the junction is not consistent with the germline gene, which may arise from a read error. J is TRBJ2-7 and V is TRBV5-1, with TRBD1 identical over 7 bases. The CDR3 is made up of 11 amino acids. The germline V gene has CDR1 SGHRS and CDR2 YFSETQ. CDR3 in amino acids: CASSLEDRWVF. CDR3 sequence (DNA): TGCGCCAGCAGCTTGGAGGACAGGTGGGTGTTC. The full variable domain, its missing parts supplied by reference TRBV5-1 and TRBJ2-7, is KAGVTQTPRYLIKTRGQQVTLSCSPISGHRSVSWYQQTPGQGLQFLFEYFSETQRNKGNFPGRFSGRQFSNSRSEMNVSTLELGDSALYLCASSLEDRWVFGPGTRLTVT.